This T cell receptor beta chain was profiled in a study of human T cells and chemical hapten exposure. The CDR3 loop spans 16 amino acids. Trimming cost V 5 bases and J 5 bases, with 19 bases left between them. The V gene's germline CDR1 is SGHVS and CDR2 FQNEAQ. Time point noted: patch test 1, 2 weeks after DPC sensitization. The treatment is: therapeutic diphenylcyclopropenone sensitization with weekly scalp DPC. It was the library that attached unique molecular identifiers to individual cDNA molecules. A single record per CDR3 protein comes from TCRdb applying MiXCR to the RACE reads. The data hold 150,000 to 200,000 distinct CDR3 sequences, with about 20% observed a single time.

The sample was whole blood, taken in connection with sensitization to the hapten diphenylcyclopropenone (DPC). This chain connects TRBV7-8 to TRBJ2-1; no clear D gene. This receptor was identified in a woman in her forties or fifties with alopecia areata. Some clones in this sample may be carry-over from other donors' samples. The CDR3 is CASSPPGRLPHNEQFF. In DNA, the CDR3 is TGTGCCAGCAGCCCCCCCGGGCGGCTACCCCACAATGAGCAGTTCTTC.